What follows describes a single TCR beta chain. How the authors handled the data: Researchers report that nucleated cell counts were estimated from reference gene primer amplification. The protocol was immunoSEQ multiplex PCR, while the TCRdb copy is restricted to in-frame clones and leaves out a portion. V, J and clone size were drawn from that table, and D and trimming were deduced from the DNA. The sample lists about 89,000 clones; less than 80% were seen once. The germline gives CDR1 SGHTA, CDR2 FQGNSA. Trimming removed 3 bases from V and 5 bases from J; junction bases left unmatched: 9. The CDR3 is 16 amino acids. The entry originates in a study of blood T cell repertoires in COVID-19.

The chain carries TRBV7-2 and TRBJ2-1, with 8 bases fitting TRBD2. The sequence came from a woman aged 80 or over with acute or convalescent COVID-19. The material sequenced was peripheral blood. This chain's CDR3 is CASSFAGTRVDNEQFF. CDR3 bases: TGTGCCAGCAGCTTCGCCGGGACTAGGGTGGACAATGAGCAGTTCTTC.